The rows below give T cell receptor beta chains drawn from one sample of a study of STAT5B mutations in CD4+ large granular lymphocyte leukemia. Clones were sequenced by immunoSEQ multiplex PCR, and TCRdb holds only the in-frame ones, with some missing. The sample has about 33,000 clones, around 70% seen once. The source material was CD4+ T cells from blood buffy coats. The receptors were sampled from a human donor in good health. Each CDR3 is given with its conserved first and last residue. The order of the fields is D gene, J gene, clone size, V gene, CDR3 protein, CDR3 DNA. The D gene is left open where the match is weak. Clone size is shown for a subset of rows, as once, few, many or a class of expanded clone.

NA TRBJ2-7 NA TRBV19 CASSLAGPSYEQYF TGTGCCAGTAGTCTGGCCGGGCCCTCCTACGAGCAGTACTTC
NA TRBJ2-7 once TRBV4-2 CASSQVASDSYEQYF TGTGCCAGCAGCCAAGTTGCTAGCGACTCCTACGAGCAGTACTTC
NA TRBJ2-1 NA TRBV10-3 CAIRERLTPRKDTHNEQFF TGTGCCATCAGGGAAAGACTAACCCCGAGGAAGGATACCCACAATGAGCAGTTCTTC
NA TRBJ1-1 NA TRBV19 CASSIEPMRVLENTEAFF TGTGCCAGTAGTATTGAGCCCATGCGGGTCCTAGAGAACACTGAAGCTTTCTTT
TRBD2 TRBJ2-3 NA TRBV7-6 CASSITAGGGPGDTQYF TGTGCCAGCAGCATTACAGCGGGGGGGGGCCCGGGAGATACGCAGTATTTT
TRBD2 TRBJ2-1 NA TRBV30 CAWSDGLAGYNEQFF TGTGCCTGGAGTGATGGACTAGCGGGGTACAATGAGCAGTTCTTC
NA TRBJ2-5 NA TRBV19 CASSQGRRQETQYF TGTGCCAGTAGCCAGGGGCGGAGACAAGAGACCCAGTACTTC
TRBD1 TRBJ1-2 NA TRBV5-1 CASRPGTATESYTF TGCGCCAGTAGGCCTGGGACAGCGACGGAGAGCTACACCTTC
NA TRBJ2-5 NA TRBV6-5 CASSRGHSLGTQYF TGTGCCAGCAGTCGCGGACATAGCCTCGGGACCCAGTACTTC
NA TRBJ1-3 few TRBV19 CASSIIGTISGNTIYF TGTGCCAGTAGTATTATTGGGACTATCTCTGGAAACACCATATATTTT
NA TRBJ1-6 few TRBV5-6 CASSIRVSSPLHF TGTGCCAGCAGCATCAGGGTTTCCTCACCCCTCCACTTT
TRBD2 TRBJ2-5 NA TRBV18 CASSALPPGGIQETQYF TGTGCCAGCTCAGCCCTCCCCCCCGGGGGGATCCAAGAGACCCAGTACTTC
NA TRBJ1-2 once TRBV28 CASSGDYNYGYTF TGTGCCAGCAGTGGGGACTATAACTATGGCTACACCTTC
NA TRBJ2-7 few TRBV9 CASSVGASDSYEQYF TGTGCCAGCAGCGTAGGGGCTAGCGACTCCTACGAGCAGTACTTC
NA TRBJ1-1 NA TRBV2 CASIPQVSNTEAFF TGTGCCAGCATTCCTCAGGTTTCGAACACTGAAGCTTTCTTT
NA TRBJ2-1 NA TRBV29-1 CSVKGRLGTNEQFF TGCAGCGTCAAGGGGAGGCTCGGGACAAATGAGCAGTTCTTC
NA TRBJ2-3 NA TRBV7-9 CASSLRRAESMTDTQYF TGTGCCAGCAGCTTAAGGAGGGCTGAATCAATGACAGATACGCAGTATTTT
NA TRBJ2-5 NA TRBV7-9 CASSLGAVSETQYF TGTGCCAGCAGCTTAGGGGCAGTTTCAGAGACCCAGTACTTC
NA TRBJ2-2 NA TRBV2 CASKQTANTGELFF TGTGCCAGCAAACAGACAGCTAACACCGGGGAGCTGTTTTTT
TRBD1 TRBJ1-6 NA TRBV6-1 CASSEQGGQTFNSPLHF TGTGCCAGCAGTGAACAGGGGGGACAGACATTTAATTCACCCCTCCACTTT
NA TRBJ2-1 NA TRBV11-3 CASSSQAQLDEQFF TGTGCCAGCAGCTCCCAGGCCCAGCTGGATGAGCAGTTCTTC
NA TRBJ1-2 NA TRBV6-4 CASRLTTGFGYGYTF TGTGCCAGCAGACTCACCACAGGATTCGGCTATGGCTACACCTTC
NA TRBJ2-2 few TRBV29-1 CSAKQGNGELFF TGCAGCGCAAAACAGGGAAACGGGGAGCTGTTTTTT
TRBD1 TRBJ1-6 few TRBV6-5 CASSRGQESSPLHF TGTGCCAGCAGCCGGGGACAGGAGTCTTCACCCCTCCACTTT
NA TRBJ2-7 NA TRBV5-1 CASSLDNYEQYF TGCGCCAGCAGCTTGGACAACTACGAGCAGTACTTC
TRBD1 TRBJ2-7 NA TRBV2 CASSADRFSYEQYF TGTGCCAGCAGTGCGGACAGGTTCTCCTACGAGCAGTACTTC
TRBD2 TRBJ2-5 NA TRBV30 CAWSSGLAGEETQYF TGTGCCTGGAGTTCGGGACTAGCGGGAGAAGAGACCCAGTACTTC
NA TRBJ1-6 NA TRBV18 CASSPNQNSPLHF TGTGCCAGCTCACCAAATCAAAATTCACCCCTCCACTTT
NA TRBJ1-2 few TRBV7-9 CASRPTGNYGYTF TGTGCCAGCAGGCCGACAGGAAACTATGGCTACACCTTC
TRBD1 TRBJ1-3 NA TRBV11-3 CASSRQGDFGGTIYF TGTGCCAGCAGCCGACAGGGGGACTTTGGCGGAACCATATATTTT
NA TRBJ1-3 NA TRBV7-9 CASSSMSGVGNTIYF TGTGCCAGCAGCTCGATGTCCGGGGTTGGAAACACCATATATTTT
NA TRBJ2-7 NA TRBV7-2 CASSSSYSALLSYEQYF TGTGCCAGCAGCTCTAGCTACAGCGCCCTCCTTTCCTACGAGCAGTACTTC
TRBD1 TRBJ1-2 NA TRBV29-1 CSVDFGRQGVNGYTF TGCAGCGTTGATTTTGGGAGACAGGGGGTTAATGGCTACACCTTC